The 8 T cell receptor beta chains presented below share a single source sample, sequenced in a study of T cell responses to AZD1222 COVID-19 vaccine. Profiled with immunoSEQ multiplex PCR; TCRdb holds only in-frame clones, not every one. This table holds approximately 200,000 clones, approximately 91% found once. The sample here was peripheral blood, taken 28 days after the second AZD1222 dose. The receptors here all came from an adult who received the AZD1222 COVID-19 vaccine.

On this clone: The sample carries other DNA sequences with the same CDR3. V is TRBV6-5 and J is TRBJ1-6; weak D call: TRBD1 (5 bases). The CDR3 extends over 14 amino acids. V was cut by 6 bases and J by 7 bases, with 13 bases left in between. Germline lookup yields CDR1 MNHEY and CDR2 SVGAGI. The CDR3 coding sequence is TGTGCCAGCAGAAGGGACGGAGGAAATTCACCCCTCCACTTT. It specifies CASRRDGGNSPLHF.

V gene TRBV7-9 combines with J gene TRBJ2-2; D is ambiguous. CDR1 and CDR2 (germline): SEHNR, FQNEAQ (reference sequence). The V end lost 1 base, the J end lost 10 bases, and 10 bases lay between the germline ends. This CDR3 is built from 13 residues. CDR3 region: CASSLEWAAELFF. Written as DNA, the CDR3 is TGTGCCAGCAGCTTAGAATGGGCGGCGGAGCTGTTTTTT.

The V and J genes are TRBV5-4 and TRBJ1-2; D remains unclear. Trimming took 3 bases from V and 8 from J, leaving 14 bases between them. The germline V gene has CDR1 SGHNT and CDR2 YYREEE (reference sequence). The CDR3 has 13 amino acids. The CDR3 region has the DNA TGTGCCAGCAGCTCCCAAGGTCCCGGAGGCTACACCTTC. It is translated as CASSSQGPGGYTF.

The chain combines TRBV11-3 with TRBJ2-3; weak D call: TRBD2 (5 bases). The CDR3 contains 14 residues. The germline V and J ends were trimmed by 2 bases and 6 bases, with 12 bases remaining between them. The germline V gene has CDR1 SGHNT and CDR2 YENEEA. As DNA, the CDR3 is TGTGCCAGCAGCTTAACCAGCGGAAGTGATACGCAGTATTTT. Residues: CASSLTSGSDTQYF.

This chain connects TRBV3-1 (or the pseudogene TRBV3-2) to TRBJ2-2; TRBD2 might be the D (6 bases). The length of the CDR3 is 16 residues. Germline V gene lookup returns CDR1 LGHDT and CDR2 YNNKEL (reference sequence). V was cut by 4 bases and J by 6 bases, with 18 bases left in between. In DNA, the CDR3 is TGTGCCAGCAGCCCAAGAAGCCCGGGAGCGGCCGGGGAGCTGTTTTTT. It encodes CASSPRSPGAAGELFF.

The CDR3 reads CASSKDRGPNTEAFF. The CDR3 DNA reads TGTGCCAGCAGCAAAGACAGGGGGCCGAACACTGAAGCTTTCTTT. The V gene is TRBV21-1, the J gene TRBJ1-1; the table's D call, TRBD1, was not checked against the DNA. TRBV21-1 is a listed pseudogene. This CDR3 region has 15 residues.

The V call is TRBV28, the J call TRBJ1-2, with D possibly TRBD1 on 5 matching bases. From germline, CDR1 is MDHEN and CDR2 SYDVKM. V gave up 6 bases and J gave up 4 bases, with 18 bases separating them. The CDR3 runs to 15 residues. The CDR3 DNA sequence: TGTGCCAGCAGCCTCGACCCGGGGGGGGTCTATGGCTACACCTTC. Its translation: CASSLDPGGVYGYTF.

The chain links TRBV28 to TRBJ1-5, with D possibly being TRBD1 (6 bases). The CDR3 has 16 residues. With 5 bases removed from V and 3 bases from J, the gap between germline ends came to 17 bases. Germline CDR1 is MDHEN and CDR2 is SYDVKM. The CDR3 sequence: CASSPTTGYPNQPQHF. CDR3 coding DNA: TGTGCCAGCAGTCCCACGACAGGTTATCCCAATCAGCCCCAGCATTTT.